The source of this T cell receptor beta chain is a study of T cell responses to AZD1222 COVID-19 vaccine. Whole-study results and caveats: The study found vaccine-associated CD4 TCRs spanning spike, dominant at 160-218 and 743-854. It was only after the peak T cell response that any repertoires were sampled. Seropositive at baseline were only a handful of AZD1222 recipients.

Assay used: immunoSEQ multiplex PCR; TCRdb lists only in-frame clones, some missing. This sample has fewer than 150,000 clones, with about 87% found just once. Notes on this clone: Its antigen remains unknown.

The sequences come from peripheral blood, collected 28 days after the second AZD1222 dose. The receptor's source is an adult who received the AZD1222 COVID-19 vaccine.

The CDR3 loop reads CASSFLGGGSFQETQYF. CDR3 nucleotide sequence: TGTGCCAGCAGCTTCCTCGGGGGGGGGAGCTTTCAAGAGACCCAGTACTTC. The gene calls are TRBV7-8 and TRBJ2-5; 8 bases align to TRBD2. The CDR3 runs to 17 residues. Germline V gene data show CDR1 as SGHVS and CDR2 as FQNEAQ. V lost 3 bases and J lost 2; bases outside the gene matches: 11.